Given below is one T cell receptor (beta chain) in context. What it binds is unknown. This sample stems from a study of T cell responses to AZD1222 COVID-19 vaccine. Study-wide results and caveats: Breadth and depth of Spike-specific TCRs rose after two AZD1222 doses. Most donors were white British and more were female, and clonal diversity was possibly underestimated.

This CDR3 has 12 residues. The ends were cut back, 5 bases at V and 5 bases at J, with 9 bases in the middle. The germline V gene encodes CDR1 SGHVS and CDR2 FQNEAQ. Profiled with immunoSEQ multiplex PCR; TCRdb holds only in-frame clones, not every one. The sample has around 180,000 clones, 85% to 95% seen once. This TCR was recovered from an adult in good health. The sample consisted of peripheral blood, taken on day 0 of AZD1222 vaccination. The chain combines TRBV7-8 with TRBJ1-2; D not resolved. CDR3 in DNA: TGTGCCAGCAGCATTAGGGAATATGGCTACACCTTC. It translates to CASSIREYGYTF.